This T cell receptor beta chain is drawn from a study of beta chain features in type 1 diabetes. Only a few counts were recorded for this clone. Antigen: not known. Each sorted population was over 98% pure. V gave up 3 bases and J gave up 2 bases; unmatched junction bases: 1. Germline CDR1 is MNHNS and CDR2 is SASEGT. The CDR3 consists of 15 residues. General study findings and limits: TCRB CDR3s from Type 1 diabetes patients were moderately but significantly shorter in all four CD4+ subsets.

All of the isolated RNA was reverse transcribed, so expressed TCRB transcripts were sequenced. Here immunoSEQ multiplex PCR was the method, and the copy in TCRdb shows in-frame clones only, minus some. Among 60,000 or so clones, 40% to 60% were seen once, and the ten largest hold 2.6%. The receptor was isolated from a woman aged 40 to 50 with type 1 diabetes. This chain uses TRBV6-1 with TRBJ1-6; TRBD1 matches at 7 bases. Material for sequencing was Tregs from blood. The CDR3 region is CASSETGTYNSPLHF. The CDR3 DNA reads TGTGCCAGCAGTGAGACAGGGACCTATAATTCACCCCTCCACTTT.